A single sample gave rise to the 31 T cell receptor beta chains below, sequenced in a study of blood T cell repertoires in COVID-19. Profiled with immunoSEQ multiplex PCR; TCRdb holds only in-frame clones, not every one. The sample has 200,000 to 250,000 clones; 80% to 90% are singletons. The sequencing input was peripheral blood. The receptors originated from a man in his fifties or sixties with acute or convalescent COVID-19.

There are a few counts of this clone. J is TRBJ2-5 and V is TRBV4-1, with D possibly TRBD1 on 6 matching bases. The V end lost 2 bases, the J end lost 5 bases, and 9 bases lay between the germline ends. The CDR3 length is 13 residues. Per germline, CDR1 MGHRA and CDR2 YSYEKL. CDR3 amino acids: CASSQTRGETQYF. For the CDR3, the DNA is TGCGCCAGCAGCCAAACTAGGGGGGAGACCCAGTACTTC.

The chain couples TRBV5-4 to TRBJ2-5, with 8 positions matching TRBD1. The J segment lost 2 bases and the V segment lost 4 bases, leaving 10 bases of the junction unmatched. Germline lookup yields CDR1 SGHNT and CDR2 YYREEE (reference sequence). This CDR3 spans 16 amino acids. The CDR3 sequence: CASSAPGTGPQETQYF. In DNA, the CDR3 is TGTGCCAGCAGCGCGCCCGGGACAGGTCCTCAAGAGACCCAGTACTTC.

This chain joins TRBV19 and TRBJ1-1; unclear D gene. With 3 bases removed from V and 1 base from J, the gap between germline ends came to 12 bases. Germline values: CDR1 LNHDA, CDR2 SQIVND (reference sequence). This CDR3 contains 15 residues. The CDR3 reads CASSIGTTGNTEAFF. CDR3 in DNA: TGTGCCAGTAGTATCGGAACGACGGGGAACACTGAAGCTTTCTTT. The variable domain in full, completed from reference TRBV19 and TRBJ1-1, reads DGGITQSPKYLFRKEGQNVTLSCEQNLNHDAMYWYRQDPGQGLRLIYYSQIVNDFQKGDIAEGYSVSREKKESFPLTVTSAQKNPTAFYLCASSIGTTGNTEAFFGQGTRLTVV.

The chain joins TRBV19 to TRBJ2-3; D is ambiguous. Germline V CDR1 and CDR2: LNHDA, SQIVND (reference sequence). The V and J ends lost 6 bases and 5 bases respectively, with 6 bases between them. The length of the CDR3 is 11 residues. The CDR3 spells CASRFQDTQYF. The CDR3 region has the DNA TGTGCCAGTAGATTTCAAGATACGCAGTATTTT. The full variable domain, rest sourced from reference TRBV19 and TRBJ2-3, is DGGITQSPKYLFRKEGQNVTLSCEQNLNHDAMYWYRQDPGQGLRLIYYSQIVNDFQKGDIAEGYSVSREKKESFPLTVTSAQKNPTAFYLCASRFQDTQYFGPGTRLTVL.

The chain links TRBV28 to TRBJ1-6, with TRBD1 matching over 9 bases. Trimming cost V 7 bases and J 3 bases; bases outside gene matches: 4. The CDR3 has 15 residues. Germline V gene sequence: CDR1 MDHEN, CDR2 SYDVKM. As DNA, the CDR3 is TGTGCCAGCACCCTGGACAGGGGCTATAATTCACCCCTCCACTTT. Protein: CASTLDRGYNSPLHF.

The CDR3 loop is CASSEMAAGGGETQYF. CDR3 DNA sequence: TGTGCCAGCAGTGAAATGGCAGCGGGAGGAGGAGAGACCCAGTACTTC. The chain uses TRBV6-1 and TRBJ2-5; 9 bases are shared with TRBD2. V shed 2 bases, J shed 4 bases, and the junction held 8 bases outside the gene matches. The CDR3 runs to 16 residues. Germline assignment: CDR1 MNHNS and CDR2 SASEGT.

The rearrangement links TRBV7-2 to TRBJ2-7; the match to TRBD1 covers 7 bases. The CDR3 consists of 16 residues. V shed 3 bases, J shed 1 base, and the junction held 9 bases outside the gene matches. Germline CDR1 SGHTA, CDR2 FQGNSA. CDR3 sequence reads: CASSLEATGKSYEQYF. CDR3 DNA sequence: TGTGCCAGCAGCTTGGAGGCGACAGGGAAGTCCTACGAGCAGTACTTC.

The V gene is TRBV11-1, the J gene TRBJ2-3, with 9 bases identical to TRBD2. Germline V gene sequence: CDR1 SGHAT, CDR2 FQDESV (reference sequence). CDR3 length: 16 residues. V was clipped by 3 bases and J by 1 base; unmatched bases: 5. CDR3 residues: CASSLKRLAGTDTQYF. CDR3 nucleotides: TGTGCCAGCAGCTTGAAGAGACTAGCGGGCACAGATACGCAGTATTTT.

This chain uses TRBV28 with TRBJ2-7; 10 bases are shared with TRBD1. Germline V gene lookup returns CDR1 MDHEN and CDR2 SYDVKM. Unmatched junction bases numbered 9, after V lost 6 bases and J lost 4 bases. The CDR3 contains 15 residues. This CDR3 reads CASRPPGDRGYEQYF. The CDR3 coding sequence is TGTGCCAGCAGACCCCCCGGGGACAGGGGATACGAGCAGTACTTC.

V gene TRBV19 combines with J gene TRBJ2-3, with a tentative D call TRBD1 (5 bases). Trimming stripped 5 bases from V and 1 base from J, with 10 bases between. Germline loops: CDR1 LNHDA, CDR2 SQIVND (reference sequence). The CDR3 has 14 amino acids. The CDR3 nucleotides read TGTGCCAGTAGTCCAGGGTGGGGCACAGATACGCAGTATTTT. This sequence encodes CASSPGWGTDTQYF.

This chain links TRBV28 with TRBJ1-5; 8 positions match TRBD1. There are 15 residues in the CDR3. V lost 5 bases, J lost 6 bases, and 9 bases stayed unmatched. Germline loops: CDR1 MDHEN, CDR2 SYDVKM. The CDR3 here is CASSRLDRVTQPQHF. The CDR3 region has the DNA TGTGCCAGCAGTAGGTTGGACAGGGTGACTCAGCCCCAGCATTTT.

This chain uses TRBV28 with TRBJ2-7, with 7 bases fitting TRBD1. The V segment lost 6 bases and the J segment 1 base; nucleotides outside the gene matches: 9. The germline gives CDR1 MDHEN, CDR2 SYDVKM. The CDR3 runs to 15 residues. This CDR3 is CASRSVRQGSYEQYF. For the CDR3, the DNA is TGTGCCAGCAGATCCGTCAGACAGGGATCCTACGAGCAGTACTTC.

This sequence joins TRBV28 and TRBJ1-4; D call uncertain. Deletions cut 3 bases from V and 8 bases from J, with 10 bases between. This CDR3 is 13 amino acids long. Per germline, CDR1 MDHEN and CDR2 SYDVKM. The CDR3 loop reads CASSFRRREKLFF. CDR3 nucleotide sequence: TGTGCCAGCAGTTTCCGCAGGAGGGAAAAACTGTTTTTT.

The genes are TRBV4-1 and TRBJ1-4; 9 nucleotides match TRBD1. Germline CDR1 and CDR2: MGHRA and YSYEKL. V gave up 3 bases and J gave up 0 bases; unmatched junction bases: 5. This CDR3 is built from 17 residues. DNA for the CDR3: TGCGCCAGCAGCCAGGGACAGGGTATTGCAACTAATGAAAAACTGTTTTTT. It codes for CASSQGQGIATNEKLFF.

The CDR3 nucleotides read TGTGCCACCAGTGATTACCGGGACAGACACTATGGCTACACCTTC. Its protein product is CATSDYRDRHYGYTF. The chain combines TRBV24-1 with TRBJ1-2, with 7 bases lining up with TRBD1. The germline V gene encodes CDR1 KGHDR and CDR2 SFDVKD. Unmatched junction bases numbered 5, after V lost 2 bases and J lost 3 bases. The length of the CDR3 is 15 residues.

CDR3 DNA sequence: TGTGCCAGCAGCTTTAGTGGGAGTGGGGCCGGGGAGCTGTTTTTT. Protein: CASSFSGSGAGELFF. This chain joins TRBV7-3 and TRBJ2-2, with a weak D call TRBD2 (5 bases). V was pared by 3 bases and J by 6 bases, with 14 bases between. The CDR3 spans 15 residues. Germline CDR1 and CDR2: SGHTA and FQGTGA.

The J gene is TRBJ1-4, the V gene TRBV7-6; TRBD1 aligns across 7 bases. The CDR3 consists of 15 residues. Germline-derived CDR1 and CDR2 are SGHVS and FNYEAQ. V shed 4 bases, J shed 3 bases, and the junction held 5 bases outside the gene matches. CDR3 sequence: CASSSGDSSNEKLFF. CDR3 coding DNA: TGTGCCAGCAGCTCCGGGGACAGCTCTAATGAAAAACTGTTTTTT.

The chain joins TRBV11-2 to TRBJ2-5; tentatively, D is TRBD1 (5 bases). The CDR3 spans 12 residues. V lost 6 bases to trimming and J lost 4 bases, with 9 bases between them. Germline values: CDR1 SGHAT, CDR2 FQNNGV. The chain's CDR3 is CASSRTSETQYF. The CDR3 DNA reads TGTGCCAGCAGTCGGACATCAGAGACCCAGTACTTC.

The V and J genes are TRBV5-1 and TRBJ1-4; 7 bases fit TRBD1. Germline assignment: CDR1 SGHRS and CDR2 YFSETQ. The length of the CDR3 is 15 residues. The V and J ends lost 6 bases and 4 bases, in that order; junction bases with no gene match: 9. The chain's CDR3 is CASTPGDRHNEKLFF. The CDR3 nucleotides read TGCGCCAGCACCCCCGGGGACAGACATAATGAAAAACTGTTTTTT.

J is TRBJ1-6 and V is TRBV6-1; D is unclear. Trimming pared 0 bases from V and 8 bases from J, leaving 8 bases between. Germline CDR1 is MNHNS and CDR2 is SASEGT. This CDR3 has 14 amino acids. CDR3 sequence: CASSEASGDSPLHF. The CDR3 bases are TGTGCCAGCAGTGAAGCGTCGGGTGATTCACCCCTCCACTTT.

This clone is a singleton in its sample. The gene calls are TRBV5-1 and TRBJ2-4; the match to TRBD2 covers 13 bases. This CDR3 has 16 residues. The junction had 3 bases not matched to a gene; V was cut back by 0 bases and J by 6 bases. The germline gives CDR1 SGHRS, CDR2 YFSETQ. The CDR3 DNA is TGCGCCAGCAGCTTGGGACTAGCGGGGGGTGGAAACATTCAGTACTTC. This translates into CASSLGLAGGGNIQYF.

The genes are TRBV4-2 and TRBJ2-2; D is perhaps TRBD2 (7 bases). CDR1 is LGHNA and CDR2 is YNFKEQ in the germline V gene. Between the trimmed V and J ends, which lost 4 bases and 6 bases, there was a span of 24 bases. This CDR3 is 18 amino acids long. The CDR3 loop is CASSPNQGRGTGSGELFF. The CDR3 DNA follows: TGTGCCAGCAGCCCAAATCAGGGGAGGGGCACTGGCTCCGGGGAGCTGTTTTTT.

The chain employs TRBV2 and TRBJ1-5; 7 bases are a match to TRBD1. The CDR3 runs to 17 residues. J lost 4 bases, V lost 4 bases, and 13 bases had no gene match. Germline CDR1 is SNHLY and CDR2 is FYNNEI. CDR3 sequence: CASSGLQGPNANQPQHF. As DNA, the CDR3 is TGTGCCAGCAGTGGCCTACAGGGGCCCAACGCAAATCAGCCCCAGCATTTT. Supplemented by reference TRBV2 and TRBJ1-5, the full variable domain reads EPEVTQTPSHQVTQMGQEVILRCVPISNHLYFYWYRQILGQKVEFLVSFYNNEISEKSEIFDDQFSVERPDGSNFTLKIRSTKLEDSAMYFCASSGLQGPNANQPQHFGDGTRLSIL.

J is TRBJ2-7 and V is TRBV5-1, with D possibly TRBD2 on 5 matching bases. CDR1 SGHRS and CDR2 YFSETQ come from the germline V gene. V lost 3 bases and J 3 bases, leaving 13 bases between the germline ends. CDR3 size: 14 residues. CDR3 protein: CASSSLGRLYEQYF. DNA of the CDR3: TGCGCCAGCAGCTCATTAGGGAGACTCTACGAGCAGTACTTC.

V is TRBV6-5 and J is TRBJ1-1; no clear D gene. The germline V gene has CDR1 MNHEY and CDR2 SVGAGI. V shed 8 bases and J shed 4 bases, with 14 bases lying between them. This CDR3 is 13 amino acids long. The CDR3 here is CASLPGWGTEAFF. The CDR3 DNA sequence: TGTGCCAGCCTACCGGGGTGGGGCACTGAAGCTTTCTTT.

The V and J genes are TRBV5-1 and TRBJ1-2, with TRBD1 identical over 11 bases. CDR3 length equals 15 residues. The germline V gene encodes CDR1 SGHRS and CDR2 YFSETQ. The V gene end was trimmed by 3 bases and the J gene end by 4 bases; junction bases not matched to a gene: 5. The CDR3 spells CASSSGTGGVYGYTF. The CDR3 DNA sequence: TGCGCCAGCAGCTCGGGGACAGGGGGTGTCTATGGCTACACCTTC. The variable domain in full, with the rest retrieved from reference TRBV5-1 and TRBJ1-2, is KAGVTQTPRYLIKTRGQQVTLSCSPISGHRSVSWYQQTPGQGLQFLFEYFSETQRNKGNFPGRFSGRQFSNSRSEMNVSTLELGDSALYLCASSSGTGGVYGYTFGSGTRLTVV.

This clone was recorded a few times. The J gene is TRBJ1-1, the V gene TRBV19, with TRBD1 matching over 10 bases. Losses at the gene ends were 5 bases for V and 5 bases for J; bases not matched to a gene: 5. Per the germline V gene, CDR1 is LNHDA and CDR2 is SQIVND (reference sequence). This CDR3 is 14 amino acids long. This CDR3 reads CASSVPGQGTEAFF. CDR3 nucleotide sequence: TGTGCCAGTAGTGTCCCGGGACAGGGGACTGAAGCTTTCTTT. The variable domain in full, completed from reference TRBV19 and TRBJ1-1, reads DGGITQSPKYLFRKEGQNVTLSCEQNLNHDAMYWYRQDPGQGLRLIYYSQIVNDFQKGDIAEGYSVSREKKESFPLTVTSAQKNPTAFYLCASSVPGQGTEAFFGQGTRLTVV.

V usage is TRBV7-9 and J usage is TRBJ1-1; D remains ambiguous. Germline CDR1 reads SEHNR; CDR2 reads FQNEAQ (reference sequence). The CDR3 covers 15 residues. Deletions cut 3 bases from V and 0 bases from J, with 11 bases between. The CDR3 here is CASSFRSPLNTEAFF. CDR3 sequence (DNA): TGTGCCAGCAGCTTCCGGTCCCCTTTGAACACTGAAGCTTTCTTT.

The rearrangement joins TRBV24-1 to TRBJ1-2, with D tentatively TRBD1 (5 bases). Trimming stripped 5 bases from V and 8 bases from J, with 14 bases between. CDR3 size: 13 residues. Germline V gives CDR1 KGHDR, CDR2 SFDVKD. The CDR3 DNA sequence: TGTGCCACCAGTGGCGGGGCGGCCGGGGGCTACACCTTC. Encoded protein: CATSGGAAGGYTF.

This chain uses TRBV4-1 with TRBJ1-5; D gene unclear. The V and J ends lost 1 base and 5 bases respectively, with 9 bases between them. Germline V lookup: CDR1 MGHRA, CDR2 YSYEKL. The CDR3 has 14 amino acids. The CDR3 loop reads CASSQVPGDQPQHF. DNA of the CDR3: TGCGCCAGCAGCCAAGTACCCGGAGATCAGCCCCAGCATTTT.

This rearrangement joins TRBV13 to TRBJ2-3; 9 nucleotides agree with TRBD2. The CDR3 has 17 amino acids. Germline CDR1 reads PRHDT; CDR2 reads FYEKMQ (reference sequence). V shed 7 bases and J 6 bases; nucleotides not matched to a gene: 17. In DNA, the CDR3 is TGTGCCAGCAAACAAGAAAACAGGCTAGCGGGATGGGATACGCAGTATTTT. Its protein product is CASKQENRLAGWDTQYF.